The 28 T cell receptor beta chains presented below share a single source sample, sequenced in a study of graft-versus-host responses after intestinal transplantation. The antigens these receptors bind are not known. TCRdb keeps only in-frame clones here, not all; method: immunoSEQ multiplex PCR. The sample holds about 120,000 clones, around 93% seen once. The sample here was unstimulated CD4+ T cells sorted from spleen or lymph node cells, taken before intestinal transplant. The origin of the receptors is a human donor who received an intestinal transplant.

The V and J genes are TRBV7-2 and TRBJ2-7; D perhaps matches TRBD2 (5 bases). V was trimmed by 1 base and J by 6 bases, leaving 19 bases between them. This CDR3 region has 16 residues. CDR1 is SGHTA and CDR2 is FQGNSA in the germline V gene. The chain's CDR3 is CASSLVAIAMGREQYF. The CDR3, as DNA: TGTGCCAGCAGCTTAGTAGCGATTGCTATGGGCCGCGAGCAGTACTTC.

This chain links TRBV7-9 with TRBJ2-1; 13 bases are a match to TRBD2. The CDR3 is 19 amino acids. Germline values: CDR1 SEHNR, CDR2 FQNEAQ (reference sequence). With V trimmed by 0 bases and J by 3 bases, 8 bases remained unmatched. As DNA, the CDR3 is TGTGCCAGCAGCTTAGCCGGTCCCGGGACTAGCGGGGTCTACAATGAGCAGTTCTTC. It codes for CASSLAGPGTSGVYNEQFF.

The gene calls are TRBV10-3 and TRBJ1-2; unclear D gene. The germline V gene has CDR1 ENHRY and CDR2 SYGVKD. The CDR3 covers 15 residues. V was shortened by 10 bases and J by 0 bases, with 18 bases between the two germline ends. The DNA for the CDR3 is TGTGCCACCTTAGGTGGACTCTCAGCTAACTATGGCTACACCTTC. Amino acids: CATLGGLSANYGYTF.

This chain joins TRBV18 and TRBJ1-1; tentatively, D is TRBD1 (6 bases). Germline V gene lookup returns CDR1 KGHSH and CDR2 LQKENI. The CDR3 length is 13 residues. Trimming pared 8 bases from V and 3 bases from J, leaving 13 bases between. In DNA, the CDR3 is TGTGCCAGCCTTGGACAGCCTGACACTGAAGCTTTCTTT. This translates into CASLGQPDTEAFF. The full variable domain, with the rest looked up from reference TRBV18 and TRBJ1-1, is NAGVMQNPRHLVRRRGQEARLRCSPMKGHSHVYWYRQLPEEGLKFMVYLQKENIIDESGMPKERFSAEFPKEGPSILRIQQVVRGDSAAYFCASLGQPDTEAFFGQGTRLTVV.

This clone was seen only a few times. This chain joins TRBV11-3 and TRBJ2-7; the D gene is possibly TRBD2 (5 bases). CDR1 is SGHNT, CDR2 YENEEA, per germline. This CDR3 is 11 amino acids long. Trimming stripped 4 bases from V and 6 bases from J, with 7 bases between. The CDR3 here is CASSSEGEQYF. The CDR3 DNA follows: TGTGCCAGCAGCTCCGAGGGCGAGCAGTACTTC.

The V and J genes are TRBV18 and TRBJ1-2; D possibly corresponds to TRBD1 (5 bases). Trimming took 2 bases from V and 9 from J, leaving 22 bases between them. This CDR3 has 16 amino acids. Germline CDR1 KGHSH, CDR2 LQKENI. DNA for the CDR3: TGTGCCAGCTCACCAGAGAGAGGCGACAGAGGCGTCAGCTACACCTTC. Its protein product is CASSPERGDRGVSYTF.

V usage is TRBV4-1 and J usage is TRBJ2-3; 13 positions agree with TRBD2. CDR1 and CDR2 from the germline V gene are MGHRA and YSYEKL. The CDR3 has 19 amino acids. Trimming at V came to 4 bases and at J to 0 bases, leaving 10 bases not matched to a gene. The CDR3 region has the DNA TGCGCCAGCAGCCCGGGGACTAGCGGGACGTCTCTAAGCACAGATACGCAGTATTTT. The encoded protein is CASSPGTSGTSLSTDTQYF.

The chain combines TRBV28 with TRBJ2-7; TRBD2 agrees at 8 bases. The trim removed 6 bases at V and 1 base at J, leaving 11 bases unmatched. Germline V gene sequence: CDR1 MDHEN, CDR2 SYDVKM. The CDR3 sequence is 16 residues long. CDR3 DNA: TGTGCCAGCAGCTCCACTGCGAGCGGGAGTTCCTACGAGCAGTACTTC. Translation gives CASSSTASGSSYEQYF.

The chain couples TRBV2 to TRBJ2-6, with unresolved D. The CDR3 is made up of 14 amino acids. Deletions cut 8 bases from V and 0 bases from J, with 8 bases between. Germline-derived CDR1 and CDR2 are SNHLY and FYNNEI. CDR3 in DNA: TGTGCCAGCGGGCGTGGCTCTGGGGCCAACGTCCTGACTTTC. It codes for CASGRGSGANVLTF.

The CDR3 sequence is CASSLGDSGRANEQFF. In DNA, the CDR3 is TGCGCCAGCAGCTTAGGAGATAGCGGGAGGGCCAATGAGCAGTTCTTC. The rearrangement joins TRBV5-1 to TRBJ2-1; 11 bases align to TRBD2. J gave up 6 bases and V 2 bases, and 7 bases lay outside the gene matches. Germline CDR1 is SGHRS and CDR2 is YFSETQ. The CDR3 sequence is 16 residues long.

The V call is TRBV7-9, the J call TRBJ1-2; the D is unclear. V lost 4 bases to trimming and J lost 3 bases, with 6 bases between them. CDR1 SEHNR and CDR2 FQNEAQ come from the germline V gene (reference sequence). The CDR3 consists of 12 residues. CDR3 bases: TGTGCCAGCAGCTCCTCTGACTATGGCTACACCTTC. It yields the protein CASSSSDYGYTF. Full variable domain (rest looked up from reference TRBV7-9 and TRBJ1-2): DTGVSQNPRHKITKRGQNVTFRCDPISEHNRLYWYRQTLGQGPEFLTYFQNEAQLEKSRLLSDRFSAERPKGSFSTLEIQRTEQGDSAMYLCASSSSDYGYTFGSGTRLTVV.

The rearrangement links TRBV6-5 to TRBJ2-2; D assignment may be TRBD1 or TRBD2 (5 bases each). The germline V and J ends were trimmed by 6 bases and 7 bases, with 12 bases remaining between them. The V gene's germline CDR1 is MNHEY and CDR2 SVGAGI. This CDR3 is 13 amino acids long. The CDR3 reads CASREGNGGELFF. For the CDR3, the DNA is TGTGCCAGCAGAGAGGGGAATGGCGGGGAGCTGTTTTTT.

The gene calls are TRBV29-1 and TRBJ1-1; the match to TRBD1 covers 9 bases. Trimming took 4 bases from V and 0 from J; bases not matched to a gene: 12. The CDR3 runs 17 residues. CDR1 SQVTM and CDR2 ANQGSEA come from the germline V gene. CDR3 nucleotide sequence: TGCAGCGTTGTGGGACAGGGAAGTTTTACCATGAACACTGAAGCTTTCTTT. Translation: CSVVGQGSFTMNTEAFF.

The chain couples TRBV18 to TRBJ2-7, with 10 nucleotides matching TRBD1. Looked up from germline, CDR1 is KGHSH and CDR2 is LQKENI. Unmatched junction bases numbered 7, after V lost 5 bases and J lost 6 bases. This CDR3 is 14 amino acids long. The CDR3 DNA reads as TGTGCCAGCTCAACCGACAGGGGGCCCGGCGAGCAGTACTTC. This encodes CASSTDRGPGEQYF.

V gene TRBV4-1 combines with J gene TRBJ2-5, with TRBD2 matching over 11 bases. Trimming took 7 bases from V and 4 from J; bases not matched to a gene: 11. Looked up from germline, CDR1 is MGHRA and CDR2 is YSYEKL. The CDR3 loop spans 16 amino acids. The CDR3 nucleotides are TGCGCCAGCACCTCCCCCGGGACTAGCGGACTAGAGACCCAGTACTTC. It specifies CASTSPGTSGLETQYF.

The gene calls are TRBV6-5 and TRBJ1-5, with a possible D match to TRBD1 (6 bases). Germline-derived CDR1 and CDR2 are MNHEY and SVGAGI. Trimming took 6 bases from V and 5 from J, leaving 11 bases between them. The CDR3 runs to 13 residues. The CDR3 protein is CASSRGTDQPQHF. The CDR3, as DNA: TGTGCCAGCAGCAGGGGAACGGATCAGCCCCAGCATTTT.

In its sample, this clone was seen a few times. V is TRBV19 and J is TRBJ1-5, with a weak D call TRBD1 (6 bases). This CDR3 comprises 14 residues. Trimming stripped 3 bases from V and 4 bases from J, with 10 bases between. Germline CDR1 and CDR2: LNHDA and SQIVND (reference sequence). The CDR3 DNA reads as TGTGCCAGTAGTATCGGACAGTTTAATCAGCCCCAGCATTTT. This translates into CASSIGQFNQPQHF.

This chain joins TRBV6-1 and TRBJ2-7; TRBD2 matches 8 bases. CDR3 length: 17 amino acids. In germline, CDR1 is MNHNS, CDR2 SASEGT. J was trimmed by 0 bases and V by 4 bases; bases with no gene match: 11. In nucleotides, the CDR3 is TGTGCCAGCAGTGGGGTCGCTGGCGGGAGGAGCTCCTACGAGCAGTACTTC. Encoded protein: CASSGVAGGRSSYEQYF.

This clone appeared a single time. V is TRBV7-3 and J is TRBJ2-3; the D is unclear. In germline, CDR1 is SGHTA, CDR2 FQGTGA. Trimming stripped 2 bases from V and 0 bases from J, with 6 bases between. The CDR3 consists of 14 residues. In DNA, the CDR3 is TGTGCCAGCAGCTTATCCTCTAGCACAGATACGCAGTATTTT. Translation: CASSLSSSTDTQYF.

The chain recombines TRBV7-3 with TRBJ2-7; the D gene could be TRBD1 or TRBD2 (5 bases each). This CDR3 is built from 13 residues. The germline CDR1 and CDR2 sequences are SGHTA and FQGTGA. Trimming left V 5 bases short and J 3 bases short, with 11 bases between. CDR3 sequence (DNA): TGTGCCAGCAGCCCAGGGACGGGCTACGAGCAGTACTTC. It codes for CASSPGTGYEQYF.

This clone was recorded a few times. The chain carries TRBV28 and TRBJ1-3; D is unclear. V lost 5 bases and J lost 4, with 12 bases in between. The germline V gene encodes CDR1 MDHEN and CDR2 SYDVKM. This CDR3 is 14 amino acids long. The DNA for the CDR3 is TGTGCCAGCAGTCTGAGCACAGCCGGAAACACCATATATTTT. Its translation is CASSLSTAGNTIYF.

This clone was found once. The chain combines TRBV7-9 with TRBJ2-5; D tentatively reads TRBD1 or TRBD2 (6 bases each). The CDR3 consists of 13 residues. The germline V and J ends were trimmed by 4 bases and 12 bases, with 18 bases remaining between them. The germline V gene encodes CDR1 SEHNR and CDR2 FQNEAQ (reference sequence). The CDR3 region is CASSSQVGGLEYF. The CDR3 nucleotides are TGTGCCAGCAGCTCCCAGGTAGGGGGACTTGAGTACTTC.

This chain connects TRBV6-5 to TRBJ2-2; no clear D gene. The V gene's germline CDR1 is MNHEY and CDR2 SVGAGI. The CDR3 consists of 13 residues. V was clipped by 1 base and J by 5 bases, with 5 bases between them. CDR3 region: CASSYWRTGELFF. CDR3 sequence (DNA): TGTGCCAGCAGTTACTGGAGAACCGGGGAGCTGTTTTTT.

The chain links TRBV6-5 to TRBJ2-1, with 10 bases matching TRBD1. CDR1 is MNHEY and CDR2 is SVGAGI in the germline V gene. This CDR3 comprises 14 residues. After removal of 5 bases from V and 8 bases from J, the junction contained 6 bases not matched to a gene. The CDR3 DNA follows: TGTGCCAGCAGTCCGGGACAGGGGCCCGATGAGCAGTTCTTC. Residues: CASSPGQGPDEQFF.

The J gene is TRBJ1-2, the V gene TRBV11-1; D perhaps matches TRBD1 (5 bases). Germline V gene lookup returns CDR1 SGHAT and CDR2 FQDESV (reference sequence). The V end was cut by 9 bases, the J end by 2 bases, with 16 bases between. CDR3 length equals 14 residues. CDR3 bases: TGTGCCAGTACCCGGACCGGGGGAAACTATGGCTACACCTTC. This sequence encodes CASTRTGGNYGYTF.

The chain carries TRBV7-8 and TRBJ1-1; 9 nucleotides align to TRBD1. Germline CDR1 and CDR2: SGHVS and FQNEAQ. V was clipped by 3 bases and J by 5 bases; unmatched bases: 16. The CDR3 totals 18 residues. DNA of the CDR3: TGTGCCAGCAGCTTTAAGGGCCAGTCGACGACAGGGGGGACTGAAGCTTTCTTT. This gives the protein CASSFKGQSTTGGTEAFF. Full variable domain (rest looked up from reference TRBV7-8 and TRBJ1-1): GAGVSQSPRYKVAKRGQDVALRCDPISGHVSLFWYQQALGQGPEFLTYFQNEAQLDKSGLPSDRFFAERPEGSVSTLKIQRTQQEDSAVYLCASSFKGQSTTGGTEAFFGQGTRLTVV.

The gene calls are TRBV2 and TRBJ2-5; 9 bases map to TRBD1. Germline trimming cut 6 bases from V and 1 base from J; bases unmatched to any gene: 9. Germline V CDR1 and CDR2: SNHLY, FYNNEI. This CDR3 comprises 16 residues. DNA of the CDR3: TGTGCCAGCAGAGCAACCGGGACAGGGACCCAAGAGACCCAGTACTTC. It is translated as CASRATGTGTQETQYF.

The rearrangement joins TRBV6-5 to TRBJ2-1, with 12 positions matching TRBD2. V lost 6 bases to trimming and J lost 8 bases; unmatched junction nucleotides: 8. Germline CDR1 and CDR2: MNHEY and SVGAGI. The CDR3 has 15 residues. CDR3 region: CASRSSGRARDEQFF. The CDR3 DNA reads TGTGCCAGCAGGTCTAGCGGGAGGGCCCGGGATGAGCAGTTCTTC.